The TCR beta chain described here comes from a study of type 1 regulatory T cells. Study-level background: T-allo10 is a Tr1-enriched, alloantigen-specific CD4 T cell product made in vitro. Broader study findings: Compared with non-Tr1 cells, Tr1 cells showed a narrower TCR repertoire.

On this clonotype itself: The antigen is unknown.

TCRdb re-derived calls from the reads in MiXCR, one entry per CDR3 protein. The table has roughly 71,000 distinct CDR3 sequences, less than 25% seen once. The germline V gene encodes CDR1 SGHTA and CDR2 FQGNSA. V dropped 6 bases and J dropped 4 bases, with 12 bases sitting between them. This CDR3 is built from 13 residues. The receptor was derived from a human donor in good health. This chain links TRBV7-2 with TRBJ2-5, with D perhaps TRBD1 (6 bases). The material sequenced was cultured type 1 regulatory T (Tr1) cells, either the whole culture or a sorted fraction (not recorded which). The CDR3 DNA reads TGTGCCAGCAGTCAACAGGGTGTAGAGACCCAGTACTTC. Translating it yields CASSQQGVETQYF.